Presented here are 18 T cell receptor beta chains from one specimen sequenced in a study of T cell repertoires in ileal Crohn's disease. Assay used: immunoSEQ multiplex PCR; TCRdb lists only in-frame clones, some missing. The sample holds some 12,000 clones, about 81% seen once. Time point specified: neoterminal ileum biopsy at postoperative endoscopy, about 6 months after surgery. Sequencing used ileal tissue. The origin of the receptors is an adult with Crohn's disease.

The rearrangement uses TRBV6-6 and TRBJ1-2; D is unresolved. The CDR3 is 10 residues long. The V end was cut by 8 bases, the J end by 7 bases, with 8 bases between. Germline V gene lookup returns CDR1 MNHNY and CDR2 SVGAGI (reference sequence). In DNA form, the CDR3 reads TGTGCCAGCCATCTGGCTGGCTACACCTTC. It specifies CASHLAGYTF.

The chain combines TRBV2 with TRBJ1-5; D is possibly TRBD1 (6 bases). CDR1 and CDR2 (germline): SNHLY, FYNNEI. This CDR3 is built from 16 residues. Trimming took off 8 bases at V and 4 bases at J, with 21 bases between the two ends. The CDR3 DNA sequence: TGTGCCAGCTCAGAGGGCGGGAGGACAGAAAATCAGCCCCAGCATTTT. Amino acids: CASSEGGRTENQPQHF.

V and J are TRBV6-6 and TRBJ2-7, with TRBD1 matching over 7 bases. In germline, CDR1 is MNHNY, CDR2 SVGAGI (reference sequence). The CDR3 sequence is 13 residues long. V shed 2 bases and J 6 bases; nucleotides not matched to a gene: 4. This CDR3 reads CASSYRQGSEQYF. The CDR3 region has the DNA TGTGCCAGCAGTTACCGACAGGGATCCGAGCAGTACTTC.

DNA of the CDR3: TGTGCCAGTAGTATGGCGGGGGGGACTGAAGCTTTCTTT. It codes for CASSMAGGTEAFF. The chain is built from TRBV19 and TRBJ1-1; tentative D call: TRBD1 (5 bases). V lost 3 bases to trimming and J lost 5 bases, with 10 bases between them. The CDR3 sequence is 13 residues long. The V gene's germline CDR1 is LNHDA and CDR2 SQIVND (reference sequence).

This clone was seen only once. This rearrangement joins TRBV9 to TRBJ1-1, with TRBD1 matching 8 bases. V shed 0 bases and J 6 bases; nucleotides not matched to a gene: 10. The CDR3 sequence is 16 residues long. In germline, CDR1 is SGDLS, CDR2 YYNGEE. The CDR3 loop is CASSVVPGGPGAEAFF. DNA of the CDR3: TGTGCCAGCAGCGTAGTCCCAGGGGGCCCTGGGGCTGAAGCTTTCTTT.

This chain links TRBV7-9 with TRBJ1-1; D is perhaps TRBD1 (5 bases). Trimming cost V 5 bases and J 0 bases, with 19 bases left between them. This CDR3 has 17 residues. Looked up from germline, CDR1 is SEHNR and CDR2 is FQNEAQ (reference sequence). CDR3 protein: CASSAPPGSLVNTEAFF. The DNA for the CDR3 is TGTGCCAGCAGCGCTCCCCCAGGGTCGCTAGTGAACACTGAAGCTTTCTTT.

The J gene is TRBJ1-1, the V gene TRBV29-1, with 8 positions matching TRBD1. The germline gives CDR1 SQVTM, CDR2 ANQGSEA. V was clipped by 4 bases and J by 6 bases; unmatched bases: 7. The CDR3 has 13 residues. The CDR3 is CSVGIDRGPEAFF. The CDR3 DNA is TGCAGCGTTGGTATCGACAGGGGACCTGAAGCTTTCTTT. The full variable domain, in which reference TRBV29-1 and TRBJ1-1 provide the parts outside the CDR3, is SAVISQKPSRDICQRGTSLTIQCQVDSQVTMMFWYRQQPGQSLTLIATANQGSEATYESGFVIDKFPISRPNLTFSTLTVSNMSPEDSSIYLCSVGIDRGPEAFFGQGTRLTVV.

This clone was found once. J is TRBJ2-7 and V is TRBV5-1; D ambiguous. Germline loops: CDR1 SGHRS, CDR2 YFSETQ. CDR3 size: 14 residues. Trimming left V 4 bases short and J 3 bases short, with 14 bases between. CDR3 region: CASSLGWQNYEQYF. The CDR3 region has the DNA TGCGCCAGCAGCCTGGGGTGGCAGAACTACGAGCAGTACTTC.

J is TRBJ1-1 and V is TRBV4-2; 9 positions match TRBD1. The CDR3 runs 17 residues. Germline lookup yields CDR1 LGHNA and CDR2 YNFKEQ. Trimming at V came to 1 base and at J to 0 bases, leaving 6 bases not matched to a gene. CDR3 protein: CASSQGTGGPLNTEAFF. CDR3 nucleotide sequence: TGTGCCAGCAGCCAAGGAACAGGGGGCCCCCTGAACACTGAAGCTTTCTTT.

V is TRBV18 and J is TRBJ2-1, with no clear D. V lost 4 bases, J lost 5 bases, and 6 bases lay in between. Germline CDR1 KGHSH, CDR2 LQKENI. CDR3 length equals 12 residues. The CDR3 is CASSRENNEQFF. The CDR3 bases are TGTGCCAGCTCACGAGAAAACAATGAGCAGTTCTTC.

The chain combines TRBV27 with TRBJ2-2; D might be TRBD1 (5 bases). The germline gives CDR1 MNHEY, CDR2 SMNVEV (reference sequence). The CDR3 is 13 amino acids. V shed 2 bases and J shed 7 bases, with 8 bases lying between them. CDR3 sequence reads: CASSLARGGELFF. CDR3 bases: TGTGCCAGCAGTTTAGCAAGGGGCGGGGAGCTGTTTTTT.

The chain has TRBV5-1 and TRBJ1-1, with 8 bases aligning to TRBD1. Germline CDR1 and CDR2: SGHRS and YFSETQ. Trimming removed 10 bases from V and 4 bases from J; junction bases left unmatched: 33. The CDR3 covers 21 residues. CDR3 sequence reads: CAWPRGQDQKRTEVRFTEAFF. The CDR3 bases are TGCGCCTGGCCTAGGGGACAGGACCAAAAACGTACCGAGGTAAGATTCACTGAAGCTTTCTTT. The entire variable domain, with the rest obtained from reference TRBV5-1 and TRBJ1-1, is as follows: KAGVTQTPRYLIKTRGQQVTLSCSPISGHRSVSWYQQTPGQGLQFLFEYFSETQRNKGNFPGRFSGRQFSNSRSEMNVSTLELGDSALYLCAWPRGQDQKRTEVRFTEAFFGQGTRLTVV.

The J gene is TRBJ1-6, the V gene TRBV6-1; D unresolved. Germline V gene data show CDR1 as MNHNS and CDR2 as SASEGT. The CDR3 consists of 15 residues. Trimming took off 4 bases at V and 6 bases at J, with 13 bases between the two ends. The DNA for the CDR3 is TGTGCCAGCAGTGGGCCCGAGGGAGGTAATTCACCCCTCCACTTT. Its translation is CASSGPEGGNSPLHF.

By its share, this clone is medium-sized. This chain uses TRBV10-2 with TRBJ2-7, with TRBD2 identical over 10 bases. Trimming cost V 9 bases and J 2 bases; bases outside gene matches: 10. The CDR3 totals 15 residues. Per the germline V gene, CDR1 is WSHSY and CDR2 is SAAADI. The DNA for the CDR3 is TGCGCCAGTCATGTACAACTAGCGGGGACCTACGAGCAGTACTTC. Its translation is CASHVQLAGTYEQYF.

This clone was counted only a few times. The J gene is TRBJ2-7, the V gene TRBV7-2; D may be TRBD1 (6 bases). V lost 1 base and J lost 0, with 10 bases in between. Germline CDR1 and CDR2: SGHTA and FQGNSA. CDR3 length equals 15 residues. The CDR3 coding sequence is TGTGCCAGCAGCTTAGGACAGGATAGCTCCTACGAGCAGTACTTC. It codes for CASSLGQDSSYEQYF.

The CDR3 loop reads CASSVDRAGANVLTF. CDR3 DNA sequence: TGTGCCAGCAGTGTGGACAGGGCCGGGGCCAACGTCCTGACTTTC. The chain joins TRBV6-1 to TRBJ2-6; TRBD1 agrees at 8 bases. This CDR3 has 15 residues. V lost 4 bases to trimming and J lost 4 bases; unmatched junction nucleotides: 3. Germline V gene lookup returns CDR1 MNHNS and CDR2 SASEGT.

This clone was seen more than once but under ten times. For the CDR3, the DNA is TGTGCCAGCAGCCCCCTGGGAGGGGGGCTGGACACTGAAGCTTTCTTT. It codes for CASSPLGGGLDTEAFF. V and J are TRBV7-2 and TRBJ1-1, with D maybe TRBD1 (6 bases). Germline CDR1 and CDR2: SGHTA and FQGNSA. This CDR3 contains 16 residues. Deletions cut 5 bases from V and 3 bases from J, with 19 bases between.

The V gene is TRBV15, the J gene TRBJ1-5; 10 bases match TRBD1. Germline values: CDR1 LNHNV, CDR2 YYDKDF (reference sequence). The CDR3 is made up of 17 amino acids. V gave up 5 bases and J gave up 3 bases; unmatched junction bases: 10. The CDR3 DNA sequence: TGTGCCACCAGCGCTCGGGACAGGGGATCTCCCAATCAGCCCCAGCATTTT. It translates to CATSARDRGSPNQPQHF.